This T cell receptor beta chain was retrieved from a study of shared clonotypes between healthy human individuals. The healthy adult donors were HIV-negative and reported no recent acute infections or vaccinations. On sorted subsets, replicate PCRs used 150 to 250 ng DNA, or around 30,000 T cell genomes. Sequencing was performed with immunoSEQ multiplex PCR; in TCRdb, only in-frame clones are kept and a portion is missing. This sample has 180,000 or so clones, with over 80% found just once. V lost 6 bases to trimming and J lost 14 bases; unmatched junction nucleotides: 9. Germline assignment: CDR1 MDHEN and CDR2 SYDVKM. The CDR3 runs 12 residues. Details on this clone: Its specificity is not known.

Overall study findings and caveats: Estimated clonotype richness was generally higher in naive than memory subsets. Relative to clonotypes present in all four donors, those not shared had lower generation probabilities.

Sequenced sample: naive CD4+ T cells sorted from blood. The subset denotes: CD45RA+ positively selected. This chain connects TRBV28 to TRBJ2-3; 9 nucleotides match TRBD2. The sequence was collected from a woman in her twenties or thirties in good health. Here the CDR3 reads CASSLVAGVWYF. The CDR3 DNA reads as TGTGCCAGCAGCTTGGTAGCGGGAGTATGGTATTTT.